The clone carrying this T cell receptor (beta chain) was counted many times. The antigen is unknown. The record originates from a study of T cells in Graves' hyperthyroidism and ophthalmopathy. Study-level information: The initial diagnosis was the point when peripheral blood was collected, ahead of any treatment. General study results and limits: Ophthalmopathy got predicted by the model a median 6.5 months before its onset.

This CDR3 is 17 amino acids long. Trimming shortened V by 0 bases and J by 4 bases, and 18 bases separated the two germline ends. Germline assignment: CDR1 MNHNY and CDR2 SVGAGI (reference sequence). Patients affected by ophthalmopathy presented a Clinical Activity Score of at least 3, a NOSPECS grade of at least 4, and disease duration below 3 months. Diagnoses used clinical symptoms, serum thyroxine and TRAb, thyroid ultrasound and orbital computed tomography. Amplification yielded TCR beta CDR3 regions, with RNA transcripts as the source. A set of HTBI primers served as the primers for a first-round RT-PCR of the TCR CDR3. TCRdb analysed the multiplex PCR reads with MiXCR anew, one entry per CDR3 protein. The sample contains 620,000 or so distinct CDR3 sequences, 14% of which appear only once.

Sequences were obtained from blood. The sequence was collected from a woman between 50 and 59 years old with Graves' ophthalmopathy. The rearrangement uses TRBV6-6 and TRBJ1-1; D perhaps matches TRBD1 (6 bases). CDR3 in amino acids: CASSYSRSNIGGTEAFF. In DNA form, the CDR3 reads TGTGCCAGCAGTTACTCGAGAAGTAATATAGGGGGCACTGAAGCTTTCTTT.